The 25 T cell receptor beta chains reported below all come from one sample, sequenced in a study of CD8 T cells in ankylosing spondylitis. MiXCR was run by TCRdb on the 5' RACE reads, yielding one entry per CDR3 protein. The table shows 180,000 or so distinct CDR3 sequences, with more than 9% occurring only once. Sequenced sample: blood, either unsorted or a sorted T cell fraction (not recorded which). The receptors here all came from a male donor with ankylosing spondylitis or in good health (not recorded which).

This clonotype was recorded at least ten times. The rearrangement uses TRBV11-3 and TRBJ2-1; 9 nucleotides match TRBD2. Losses at the gene ends were 10 bases for V and 1 base for J; bases not matched to a gene: 8. CDR1 and CDR2 from the germline V gene are SGHNT and YENEEA. CDR3 size: 15 residues. The CDR3 spells CATLAGSPSYNEQFF. As DNA, the CDR3 is TGTGCCACCCTAGCGGGGAGCCCTTCCTACAATGAGCAGTTCTTC. Full variable domain (remainder filled in from reference TRBV11-3 and TRBJ2-1): EAGVVQSPRYKIIEKKQPVAFWCNPISGHNTLYWYLQNLGQGPELLIRYENEEAVDDSQLPKDRFSAERLKGVDSTLKIQPAELGDSAVYLCATLAGSPSYNEQFFGPGTRLTVL.

This clonotype was recorded a few times. This sequence joins TRBV10-2 and TRBJ2-6; possibly TRBD1 for D (6 bases). V lost 6 bases to trimming and J lost 9 bases, with 15 bases between them. Germline V gene data show CDR1 as WSHSY and CDR2 as SAAADI. CDR3 size: 14 residues. The DNA for the CDR3 is TGCGCCAGCAGCCAACAGGGTCTCGGCAACGTCCTGACTTTC. It specifies CASSQQGLGNVLTF.

This clonotype was found a few times. The chain links TRBV6-1 to TRBJ1-5; 7 nucleotides agree with TRBD1. The CDR3 totals 17 residues. Trimming at V came to 1 base and at J to 0 bases, leaving 6 bases not matched to a gene. Germline loops: CDR1 MNHNS, CDR2 SASEGT. The CDR3 reads CASSEVGTVRSNQPQHF. The CDR3 DNA is TGTGCCAGCAGTGAAGTCGGGACAGTTCGTAGCAATCAGCCCCAGCATTTT.

This clonotype was found a few times. The chain couples TRBV19 to TRBJ1-1; 7 bases line up with TRBD1. CDR1 is LNHDA, CDR2 SQIVND, per germline (reference sequence). The junction had 4 bases not matched to a gene; V was cut back by 3 bases and J by 3 bases. The CDR3 length is 14 residues. The DNA for the CDR3 is TGTGCCAGTAGTATTCTGGGACAGTACACTGAAGCTTTCTTT. Encoded protein: CASSILGQYTEAFF.

This clonotype was found a few times. This chain links TRBV19 with TRBJ1-2; TRBD1 matches 11 bases. CDR1 is LNHDA, CDR2 SQIVND, per germline (reference sequence). There are 14 residues in the CDR3. V was clipped by 4 bases and J by 7 bases; unmatched bases: 5. The DNA of the CDR3 is TGTGCCAGTAGTACGCGGACAGGGGGCGTTGGCTACACCTTC. Its protein product is CASSTRTGGVGYTF.

This clonotype was seen only a few times. This rearrangement joins TRBV9 to TRBJ2-6; D unclear. The germline V gene encodes CDR1 SGDLS and CDR2 YYNGEE. Between the trimmed V and J ends, which lost 4 bases and 0 bases, there was a span of 8 bases. The CDR3 loop spans 15 amino acids. The CDR3 protein is CASSSQDSGANVLTF. CDR3 in DNA: TGTGCCAGCAGCTCTCAGGACTCTGGGGCCAACGTCCTGACTTTC.

The chain carries TRBV20-1 and TRBJ1-5; 9 nucleotides align to TRBD1. V trimming: 4 bases; J trimming: 6 bases; junction bases outside the gene matches: 13. The CDR3 is 16 residues long. The germline gives CDR1 DFQATT, CDR2 SNEGSKA (reference sequence). CDR3 sequence (DNA): TGCAGTGCTAAGGATACAGGGGGCGGGTTTGGTCAGCCCCAGCATTTT. It specifies CSAKDTGGGFGQPQHF.

This clonotype showed up many times. The chain joins TRBV5-1 to TRBJ2-1, with TRBD2 matching 7 bases. There are 15 residues in the CDR3. Germline V gene data show CDR1 as SGHRS and CDR2 as YFSETQ. With 0 bases clipped from V and 5 bases from J, the junction kept 5 bases outside the gene matches. For the CDR3, the DNA is TGCGCCAGCAGCTTGGGGGGACTAAACAACAATGAGCAGTTCTTC. This gives the protein CASSLGGLNNNEQFF. Full variable domain (outside the CDR3, taken from reference TRBV5-1 and TRBJ2-1): KAGVTQTPRYLIKTRGQQVTLSCSPISGHRSVSWYQQTPGQGLQFLFEYFSETQRNKGNFPGRFSGRQFSNSRSEMNVSTLELGDSALYLCASSLGGLNNNEQFFGPGTRLTVL.

This clonotype was recorded a few times. The chain carries TRBV14 and TRBJ2-7; TRBD2 matches at 8 bases. The CDR3 sequence is 17 residues long. In germline, CDR1 is SGHDN, CDR2 FVKESK. The J segment lost 1 base and the V segment lost 0 bases, leaving 8 bases of the junction unmatched. The CDR3 region has the DNA TGTGCCAGCAGCCAAGATCTGGTAGCGGGACGTTCCTACGAGCAGTACTTC. This gives the protein CASSQDLVAGRSYEQYF.

This clonotype was observed at least ten times. The chain has TRBV27 and TRBJ1-6; D is unresolved. V dropped 3 bases and J dropped 8 bases, with 5 bases sitting between them. The CDR3 has 12 amino acids. CDR1 and CDR2 (germline): MNHEY, SMNVEV (reference sequence). CDR3 region: CASSFPDSPLHF. The CDR3 DNA reads TGTGCCAGCAGTTTTCCGGATTCACCCCTCCACTTT.

Notes on this clonotype: A much larger clone is a single base away; this may be a read error. The rearrangement links TRBV20-1 to TRBJ2-6; D not certain. Trimming took off 7 bases at V and 1 base at J, with 11 bases between the two ends. The CDR3 contains 14 residues. Germline CDR1 is DFQATT and CDR2 is SNEGSKA (reference sequence). DNA for the CDR3: TGCAGTGTCCGTGTGGGATCTGGGGCCAACGTCCTGACTTTC. This codes for CSVRVGSGANVLTF.

The rearrangement uses TRBV9 and TRBJ2-1; 9 bases map to TRBD1. CDR1 is SGDLS and CDR2 is YYNGEE in the germline V gene. CDR3 length: 15 residues. J lost 6 bases, V lost 3 bases, and 7 bases had no gene match. CDR3 amino acids: CASSGSGTGINEQFF. The CDR3 coding sequence is TGTGCCAGCAGCGGTTCCGGGACAGGGATCAATGAGCAGTTCTTC.

Only a few counts were recorded for this clonotype. This chain links TRBV18 with TRBJ2-3, with no clear D. Germline V gives CDR1 KGHSH, CDR2 LQKENI. The CDR3 consists of 13 residues. V was cut by 6 bases and J by 1 base, with 8 bases left in between. The CDR3 region is CASSGYGTDTQYF. The CDR3 coding sequence is TGTGCCAGCTCGGGGTATGGCACAGATACGCAGTATTTT.

This clonotype was counted ten times or more. The rearrangement links TRBV2 to TRBJ2-2, with D possibly being TRBD2 (6 bases). CDR1 is SNHLY, CDR2 FYNNEI, per germline. Trimming pared 2 bases from V and 5 bases from J, leaving 9 bases between. The CDR3 is 14 residues long. The CDR3 DNA reads as TGTGCCAGCAGTGAACCCAGCGGGACCGGGGAGCTGTTTTTT. This sequence encodes CASSEPSGTGELFF.

This clonotype was detected a few times. The V and J genes are TRBV11-1 and TRBJ2-1; D is unclear. This CDR3 comprises 16 residues. Germline lookup yields CDR1 SGHAT and CDR2 FQDESV (reference sequence). Between the trimmed V and J ends, which lost 5 bases and 3 bases, there was a span of 17 bases. CDR3 DNA sequence: TGTGCCAGCAGCCCCGATCAACACCACGGCTACAATGAGCAGTTCTTC. Encoded protein: CASSPDQHHGYNEQFF.

This clonotype has at least ten counts. One junction end disagrees with the germline gene, perhaps due to a read error. This chain joins TRBV29-1 and TRBJ1-4; the D gene is possibly TRBD1 (5 bases). Germline CDR1 SQVTM, CDR2 ANQGSEA. CDR3 length: 13 residues. CDR3 DNA: TGCAGCGTAGAAAGAGGCCCAGGGAGAGGGGCCCTTTTT. Residues: CSVERGPGRGALF.

The genes are TRBV27 and TRBJ2-7, with 9 nucleotides matching TRBD2. The junction had 6 bases not matched to a gene; V was cut back by 6 bases and J by 0 bases. The V gene's germline CDR1 is MNHEY and CDR2 SMNVEV (reference sequence). CDR3 length: 15 amino acids. The CDR3 spells CASRRAGGSSYEQYF. The CDR3 nucleotides are TGTGCCAGCAGGAGAGCGGGGGGAAGCTCCTACGAGCAGTACTTC.

The rearrangement joins TRBV7-9 to TRBJ1-2, with D unresolved. Trimming pared 5 bases from V and 1 base from J, leaving 14 bases between. The V gene's germline CDR1 is SEHNR and CDR2 FQNEAQ (reference sequence). The CDR3 covers 15 residues. CDR3 in DNA: TGTGCCAGCAGCGCAACCTTGACGGTTAACTATGGCTACACCTTC. Translating gives CASSATLTVNYGYTF.

Ten or more counts support this clonotype. V and J are TRBV5-5 and TRBJ2-3; D uncertain. Trimming shortened V by 0 bases and J by 7 bases, and 9 bases separated the two germline ends. In germline, CDR1 is SGHKS, CDR2 YYEKEE (reference sequence). The CDR3 runs to 13 residues. DNA of the CDR3: TGTGCCAGCAGCTTGGGCGCGGAGAATACGCAGTATTTT. It encodes CASSLGAENTQYF. Full variable domain (missing parts from reference TRBV5-5 and TRBJ2-3): DAGVTQSPTHLIKTRGQQVTLRCSPISGHKSVSWYQQVLGQGPQFIFQYYEKEERGRGNFPDRFSARQFPNYSSELNVNALLLGDSALYLCASSLGAENTQYFGPGTRLTVL.

Concerning this clonotype: A much larger clone lies one base from this, so it may be a read error. CDR3 DNA sequence: TGTGCCAGCAGTTCCGGGACAAAGGCCTATTTC. As protein: CASSSGTKAYF. The chain recombines TRBV12-3 or TRBV12-4 with TRBJ2-7, with D possibly being TRBD1 (6 bases). The CDR3 covers 11 residues.

This clonotype was counted many times. CDR3 region: CASSQDFTDTQYF. CDR3 in DNA: TGCGCCAGCAGCCAGGACTTCACAGATACGCAGTATTTT. V and J are TRBV4-1 and TRBJ2-3; tentatively, D is TRBD2 (5 bases). The length of the CDR3 is 13 residues. V gave up 3 bases and J gave up 2 bases, with 6 bases separating them. In germline, CDR1 is MGHRA, CDR2 YSYEKL.

A few counts support this clonotype. V gene TRBV7-8 combines with J gene TRBJ2-1, with 8 positions matching TRBD1. The CDR3 covers 14 residues. V lost 3 bases and J lost 8; bases outside the gene matches: 6. The germline V gene has CDR1 SGHVS and CDR2 FQNEAQ. The CDR3, as DNA: TGTGCCAGCAGCTTCCTAGACAGGGGCCATGAGCAGTTCTTC. It is translated as CASSFLDRGHEQFF.

Ten or more counts support this clonotype. V usage is TRBV29-1 and J usage is TRBJ2-2, with unresolved D. In germline, CDR1 is SQVTM, CDR2 ANQGSEA. This CDR3 is 13 amino acids long. Trimming stripped 3 bases from V and 4 bases from J, with 9 bases between. The DNA for the CDR3 is TGCAGCGTTGATAGACTTACCACCGGGGAGCTGTTTTTT. This gives the protein CSVDRLTTGELFF.

This clonotype has more than one count but fewer than ten. The chain uses TRBV20-1 and TRBJ2-1, with TRBD1 as a possible D gene (5 bases). From germline, CDR1 is DFQATT and CDR2 SNEGSKA (reference sequence). Trimming shortened V by 5 bases and J by 7 bases, and 21 bases separated the two germline ends. This CDR3 contains 15 residues. In DNA form, the CDR3 reads TGCAGTGCTTCCCCGGGCAGGGTGGTAGGTAATGAGCAGTTCTTC. Its protein product is CSASPGRVVGNEQFF.

This clonotype has only a few counts. This sequence joins TRBV3-1 and TRBJ1-2, with TRBD1 as a possible D gene (6 bases). The ends were cut back, 0 bases at V and 7 bases at J, with 18 bases in the middle. In germline, CDR1 is LGHDT, CDR2 YNNKEL (reference sequence). The CDR3 length is 16 residues. CDR3 amino acids: CASSQDLSSRGPGYTF. The CDR3, as DNA: TGTGCCAGCAGCCAAGATCTATCGTCTCGGGGGCCTGGCTACACCTTC.